This TCR beta chain is from a study of spatial heterogeneity in lung cancer. Time point specified: sample taken at primary tumor resection. Study outcomes and limitations: Mutation tallies in tumors tracked expanded intratumoral alpha and beta TCR counts. Approximate estimated coverage of tumor T cells amounted to 5.5% to 7% for alpha and about 13% for beta chains.

Trimming shortened V by 0 bases and J by 3 bases, and 9 bases separated the two germline ends. Germline CDR1 and CDR2: SGHRS and YFSETQ. This CDR3 has 14 amino acids. From the 5' RACE reads, TCRdb called clonotypes with MiXCR, one entry per CDR3 protein. The table shows some 7,800 distinct CDR3 sequences, with about an eighth occurring only once. At least ten counts were recorded for this clonotype. Its antigen is currently unknown. This beta chain slipped into a library made for alpha chains as a stray read, so its size is not meaningful. The material was lung tumor tissue, obtained at surgery. The sequence was collected from a male donor with early-stage non-small cell lung cancer. The V and J genes are TRBV5-1 and TRBJ1-1, with D perhaps matching TRBD1 (5 bases). CDR3 sequence reads: CASSLVAGDTEAFF. CDR3 DNA sequence: TGCGCCAGCAGCTTGGTGGCGGGGGACACTGAAGCTTTCTTT.